This TCR beta chain was recorded in a study of blood T cell repertoires in COVID-19. About the research overall: Sample material is recorded as cDNA or gDNA derived from T cells, B-cell-depleted T cells, or PBMCs.

Repertoires were generated with immunoSEQ multiplex PCR, while TCRdb's copy carries only in-frame clones and drops some. Here the sample spans 300,000 to 350,000 clones, about nine tenths being singletons. V lost 0 bases, J lost 4 bases, and 15 bases lay in between. CDR1 and CDR2 (germline): SGHAT, FQNNGV. The CDR3 totals 16 residues. The sequence was obtained from a woman aged 50 to 60 with COVID-19, enrolled during active disease. This chain connects TRBV11-2 to TRBJ1-2; D remains unclear. The sample was peripheral blood. The CDR3 coding sequence is TGTGCCAGCAGCTTAGATTCGACGGCTCTAGGCTATGGCTACACCTTC. It codes for CASSLDSTALGYGYTF.